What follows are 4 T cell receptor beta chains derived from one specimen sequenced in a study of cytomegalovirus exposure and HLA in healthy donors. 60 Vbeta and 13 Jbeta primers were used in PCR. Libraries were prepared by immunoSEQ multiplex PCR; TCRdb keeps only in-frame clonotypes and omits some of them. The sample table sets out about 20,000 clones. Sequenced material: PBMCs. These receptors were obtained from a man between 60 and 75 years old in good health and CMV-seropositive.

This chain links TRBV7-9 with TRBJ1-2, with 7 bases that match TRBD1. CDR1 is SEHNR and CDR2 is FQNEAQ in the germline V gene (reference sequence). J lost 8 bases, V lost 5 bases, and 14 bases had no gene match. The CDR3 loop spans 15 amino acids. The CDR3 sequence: CASSKRIQGVEGYTF. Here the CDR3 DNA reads TGTGCCAGCAGCAAACGTATTCAGGGGGTCGAGGGCTACACCTTC.

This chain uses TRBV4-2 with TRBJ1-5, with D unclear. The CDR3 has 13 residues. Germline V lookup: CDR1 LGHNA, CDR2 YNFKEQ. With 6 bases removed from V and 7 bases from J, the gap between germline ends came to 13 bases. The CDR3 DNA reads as TGTGCCAGCAGTATAGGAGGCCACCAGCCCCAGCATTTT. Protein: CASSIGGHQPQHF.

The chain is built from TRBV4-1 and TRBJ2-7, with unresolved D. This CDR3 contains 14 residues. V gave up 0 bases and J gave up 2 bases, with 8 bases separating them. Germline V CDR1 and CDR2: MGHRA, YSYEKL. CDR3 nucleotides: TGCGCCAGCAGCCAAGAGTCGGTCACCTACGAGCAGTACTTC. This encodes CASSQESVTYEQYF.

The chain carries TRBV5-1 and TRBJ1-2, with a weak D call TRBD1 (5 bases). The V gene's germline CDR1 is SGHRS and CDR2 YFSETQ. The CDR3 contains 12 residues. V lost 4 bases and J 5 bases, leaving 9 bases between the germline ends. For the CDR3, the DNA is TGCGCCAGCAGCGAGACAGAGTATGGCTACACCTTC. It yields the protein CASSETEYGYTF.